This entry lists 19 T cell receptor beta chains sequenced from one sample in a study of blood T cell repertoires in COVID-19. This table comes from immunoSEQ multiplex PCR, and its TCRdb copy is limited to in-frame clones, with some not included. The table includes 55,000 to 65,000 clones, about four fifths detected once. The sequenced material came from peripheral blood. The receptors come from a human donor in a cohort sampled during active COVID-19.

This clone was observed a handful of times. The chain joins TRBV6-5 to TRBJ2-7; D ambiguous. V lost 0 bases, J lost 3 bases, and 9 bases lay in between. The CDR3 is made up of 14 amino acids. Germline lookup yields CDR1 MNHEY and CDR2 SVGAGI. The CDR3 coding sequence is TGTGCCAGCAGTTACTCTAACTCAGGCTACGAGCAGTACTTC. It encodes CASSYSNSGYEQYF.

The rearrangement links TRBV18 to TRBJ1-1; D perhaps matches TRBD1 (5 bases). Germline loops: CDR1 KGHSH, CDR2 LQKENI. The ends were cut back, 10 bases at V and 3 bases at J, with 15 bases in the middle. The CDR3 extends over 13 amino acids. The CDR3 here is CATTAGQDTEAFF. The DNA of the CDR3 is TGTGCCACCACGGCGGGGCAGGACACTGAAGCTTTCTTT. The full variable domain, in which reference TRBV18 and TRBJ1-1 provide the parts outside the CDR3, is NAGVMQNPRHLVRRRGQEARLRCSPMKGHSHVYWYRQLPEEGLKFMVYLQKENIIDESGMPKERFSAEFPKEGPSILRIQQVVRGDSAAYFCATTAGQDTEAFFGQGTRLTVV.

The chain is built from TRBV6-6 and TRBJ1-1; D is unresolved. Germline lookup yields CDR1 MNHNY and CDR2 SVGAGI (reference sequence). Between the trimmed V and J ends, which lost 0 bases and 1 base, there was a span of 6 bases. This CDR3 is built from 14 residues. This CDR3 reads CASSYSTENTEAFF. The CDR3 DNA reads as TGTGCCAGCAGTTACTCCACAGAGAACACTGAAGCTTTCTTT.

This clone showed up just once. The rearrangement joins TRBV7-2 to TRBJ2-7; 7 bases agree with TRBD1. V shed 0 bases, J shed 5 bases, and the junction held 4 bases outside the gene matches. CDR1 and CDR2 from the germline V gene are SGHTA and FQGNSA. The CDR3 contains 14 residues. The CDR3 sequence is CASSLATGNHEQYF. CDR3 DNA: TGTGCCAGCAGCTTAGCGACAGGGAACCACGAGCAGTACTTC.

This clone was counted between two and nine times. This CDR3 reads CASSLLGETFTYEQYF. The CDR3 nucleotides read TGTGCCAGCAGCTTACTTGGGGAGACTTTTACCTACGAGCAGTACTTC. The chain carries TRBV7-2 and TRBJ2-7, with D maybe TRBD2 (5 bases). Trimming left V 2 bases short and J 2 bases short, with 16 bases between. The germline V gene encodes CDR1 SGHTA and CDR2 FQGNSA. CDR3 length: 16 amino acids.

J is TRBJ2-1 and V is TRBV3-1 (or the pseudogene TRBV3-2), with D unclear. The V gene lost 4 bases and the J gene lost 6 bases, with 10 bases spanning the gap. The CDR3 has 13 residues. The germline gives CDR1 LGHDT, CDR2 YNNKEL (reference sequence). CDR3 amino acids: CASSRRGLNEQFF. CDR3 nucleotides: TGTGCCAGCAGCCGAAGAGGTCTCAATGAGCAGTTCTTC.

The chain is built from TRBV7-2 and TRBJ1-6; possible D gene TRBD1, 5 bases. Trimming took 7 bases from V and 10 from J, leaving 20 bases between them. Germline assignment: CDR1 SGHTA and CDR2 FQGNSA. The CDR3 sequence is 15 residues long. The CDR3 here is CASTLGRGSQSPLHF. The CDR3 DNA sequence: TGTGCCAGCACTTTAGGGAGGGGAAGTCAGTCACCCCTCCACTTT.

The J gene is TRBJ2-1, the V gene TRBV7-2, with 9 bases matching TRBD1. CDR1 and CDR2 (germline): SGHTA, FQGNSA. V lost 5 bases, J lost 5 bases, and 16 bases stayed unmatched. The CDR3 covers 18 residues. CDR3 nucleotide sequence: TGTGCCAGCAGCCTCTCCGGGACAGGGCAAAGGCGCCACAATGAGCAGTTCTTC. Residues: CASSLSGTGQRRHNEQFF.

The V gene is TRBV5-6, the J gene TRBJ2-5; no reliable D call. The V and J ends lost 2 bases and 3 bases respectively, with 8 bases between them. CDR1 is SGHDT and CDR2 is YYEEEE in the germline V gene. The CDR3 is 13 residues long. The chain's CDR3 is CASSFLQEETQYF. The CDR3 region has the DNA TGTGCCAGCAGCTTTCTGCAGGAAGAGACCCAGTACTTC.

This clone has just one count. V usage is TRBV10-3 and J usage is TRBJ2-1, with 8 nucleotides matching TRBD2. V trimming: 10 bases; J trimming: 0 bases; junction bases outside the gene matches: 5. In germline, CDR1 is ENHRY, CDR2 SYGVKD. The CDR3 contains 14 residues. CDR3 coding DNA: TGTGCCACCAGCGGGACTAGCTCCTACAATGAGCAGTTCTTC. It is translated as CATSGTSSYNEQFF.

The genes are TRBV7-2 and TRBJ2-1; possibly TRBD2 for D (7 bases). This CDR3 spans 15 amino acids. Germline loops: CDR1 SGHTA, CDR2 FQGNSA. Deletions cut 1 base from V and 5 bases from J, with 12 bases between. The CDR3, as DNA: TGTGCCAGCAGCTTAGTTGGCGGGGGCCACAATGAGCAGTTCTTC. It translates to CASSLVGGGHNEQFF.

In this sample, this clone turned up a few times. The chain joins TRBV18 to TRBJ2-3; 9 bases are shared with TRBD1. With V trimmed by 2 bases and J by 5 bases, 8 bases remained unmatched. CDR1 is KGHSH and CDR2 is LQKENI in the germline V gene. The CDR3 sequence is 16 residues long. The CDR3 protein is CASSPSNRGRGDTQYF. For the CDR3, the DNA is TGTGCCAGCTCACCATCGAACAGGGGGCGAGGAGATACGCAGTATTTT.

This clone showed up just a few times. The rearrangement links TRBV9 to TRBJ1-2; unclear D gene. This CDR3 contains 14 residues. Germline CDR1 and CDR2: SGDLS and YYNGEE. Trimming took off 3 bases at V and 7 bases at J, with 16 bases between the two ends. The CDR3 coding sequence is TGTGCCAGCAGCGGAAAGGTTTGGGGAGCTGGCTACACCTTC. As protein: CASSGKVWGAGYTF.

This rearrangement joins TRBV28 to TRBJ2-3; the match to TRBD2 covers 14 bases. Germline V gives CDR1 MDHEN, CDR2 SYDVKM. The CDR3 consists of 17 residues. Trimming at V came to 4 bases and at J to 2 bases, leaving 5 bases not matched to a gene. CDR3 protein: CASSSGLAGAITDTQYF. As DNA, the CDR3 is TGTGCCAGCAGTTCGGGACTAGCGGGGGCTATCACAGATACGCAGTATTTT.

The CDR3 region is CASSPHQGAGYGYTF. The CDR3 region has the DNA TGTGCCAGCAGCCCACACCAGGGGGCTGGCTATGGCTACACCTTC. This chain links TRBV9 with TRBJ1-2; TRBD1 matches 8 bases. There are 15 residues in the CDR3. V dropped 4 bases and J dropped 4; count of bases not matched to a gene: 9. Per germline, CDR1 SGDLS and CDR2 YYNGEE.

V gene TRBV7-3 combines with J gene TRBJ2-3; no definite D call. The CDR3 contains 13 residues. The V end lost 4 bases, the J end lost 4 bases, and 9 bases lay between the germline ends. Germline V gene lookup returns CDR1 SGHTA and CDR2 FQGTGA. DNA of the CDR3: TGTGCCAGCAGCTCCTTCCCCCCAGATACGCAGTATTTT. Translation: CASSSFPPDTQYF. Filled out from reference TRBV7-3 and TRBJ2-3, the complete variable domain reads GAGVSQTPSNKVTEKGKYVELRCDPISGHTALYWYRQSLGQGPEFLIYFQGTGAADDSGLPNDRFFAVRPEGSVSTLKIQRTERGDSAVYLCASSSFPPDTQYFGPGTRLTVL.

This chain uses TRBV27 with TRBJ2-1; a possible D gene is TRBD1 (5 bases). Looked up from germline, CDR1 is MNHEY and CDR2 is SMNVEV (reference sequence). This CDR3 contains 16 residues. V was clipped by 0 bases and J by 0 bases, with 9 bases between them. CDR3: CASSLSGQSSYNEQFF. The CDR3 coding sequence is TGTGCCAGCAGTTTATCGGGGCAGAGCTCCTACAATGAGCAGTTCTTC.

The chain is built from TRBV10-3 and TRBJ2-1; the match to TRBD1 covers 8 bases. Germline CDR1 is ENHRY and CDR2 is SYGVKD. The CDR3 sequence is 17 residues long. Germline trimming cut 1 base from V and 0 bases from J; bases unmatched to any gene: 5. CDR3 coding DNA: TGTGCCATCAGTGAGTTAGGGGACAGGAGCTCCTACAATGAGCAGTTCTTC. Translating gives CAISELGDRSSYNEQFF.

This clone came up once. The chain carries TRBV6-5 and TRBJ1-1; unclear D gene. The CDR3 contains 13 residues. V was pared by 6 bases and J by 10 bases, with 18 bases between. The V gene's germline CDR1 is MNHEY and CDR2 SVGAGI. CDR3 in amino acids: CASSPKGPGRAFF. The CDR3 region has the DNA TGTGCCAGCAGCCCCAAGGGCCCCGGGAGAGCTTTCTTT.